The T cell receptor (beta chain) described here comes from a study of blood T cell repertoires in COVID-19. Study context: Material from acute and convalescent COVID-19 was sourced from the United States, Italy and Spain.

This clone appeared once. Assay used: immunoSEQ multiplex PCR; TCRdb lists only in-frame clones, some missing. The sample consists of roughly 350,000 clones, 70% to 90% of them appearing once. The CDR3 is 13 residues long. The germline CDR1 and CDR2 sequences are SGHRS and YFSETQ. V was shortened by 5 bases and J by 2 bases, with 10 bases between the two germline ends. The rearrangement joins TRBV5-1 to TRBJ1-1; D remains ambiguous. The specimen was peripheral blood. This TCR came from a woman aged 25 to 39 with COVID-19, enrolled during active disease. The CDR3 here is CASRGSGNTEAFF. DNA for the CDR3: TGCGCCAGCAGGGGCAGCGGAAACACTGAAGCTTTCTTT.